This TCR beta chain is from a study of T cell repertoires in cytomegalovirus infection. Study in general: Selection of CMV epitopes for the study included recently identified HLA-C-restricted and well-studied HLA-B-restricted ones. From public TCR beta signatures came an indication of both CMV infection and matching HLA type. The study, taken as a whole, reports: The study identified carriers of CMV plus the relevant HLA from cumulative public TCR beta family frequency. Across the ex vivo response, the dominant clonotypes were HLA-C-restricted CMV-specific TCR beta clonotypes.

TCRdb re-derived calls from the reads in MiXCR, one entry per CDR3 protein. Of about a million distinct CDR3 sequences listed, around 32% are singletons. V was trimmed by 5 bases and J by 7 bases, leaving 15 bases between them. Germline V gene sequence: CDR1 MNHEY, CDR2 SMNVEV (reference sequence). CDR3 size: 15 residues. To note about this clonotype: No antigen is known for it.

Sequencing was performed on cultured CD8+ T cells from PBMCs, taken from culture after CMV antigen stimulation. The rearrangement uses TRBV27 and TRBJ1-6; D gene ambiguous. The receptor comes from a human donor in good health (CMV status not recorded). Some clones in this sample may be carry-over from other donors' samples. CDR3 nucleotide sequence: TGTGCCAGCAGTGACCGGTCTCAGAGAAATTCACCCCTCCACTTT. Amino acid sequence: CASSDRSQRNSPLHF.